These T cell receptor beta chains were read from a single sample in a study of shared clonotypes between healthy human individuals. Only in-frame clones appear in the TCRdb table, and some are missing; sequencing was by immunoSEQ multiplex PCR. The sample lists hundreds of thousands of clones; around 96% were seen once. Specimen: naive CD8+ T cells sorted from blood. The receptors shown here come from a woman aged 25-40 years in good health. CDR3s include the opening cysteine and the closing phenylalanine or tryptophan. A D gene is named only where the DNA matches it firmly. Not every row has a clone size; where given, it reads once, few, many or a size class.

>TRBJ2-4|NA|13|NA|TRBV19
TGTGCCAGTCGGAACGGACAGAAGAACATTCAGTACTTC
CASRNGQKNIQYF
>TRBJ1-2|NA|10|NA|TRBV19
TGTGCCAGTATGGGGGATGGCTACACCTTC
CASMGDGYTF
>TRBJ2-7|NA|15|TRBD2|TRBV27
TGTGCCAGCAGTCTAGGGACTAGCGGGAGGAAAGAGCAGTACTTC
CASSLGTSGRKEQYF
>TRBJ2-3|NA|16|NA|TRBV28
TGTGCCAGCAGTCCCCTTGAGGTTGGCAACACAGATACGCAGTATTTT
CASSPLEVGNTDTQYF
>TRBJ2-3|NA|13|TRBD2|TRBV10-1
TGCGCCAGCAGTGAGTCCGGGCGGGAGGCGCAGTATTTT
CASSESGREAQYF
>TRBJ2-7|NA|15|NA|TRBV27
TGTGCCAGCAGTTTATCCCCGGGGGCGATCTACGAGCAGTACTTC
CASSLSPGAIYEQYF
>TRBJ2-5|NA|14|NA|TRBV4-1
TGCGCCAGCAGCCCCTCCGCCGGCGTGAAGACCCAGTACTTC
CASSPSAGVKTQYF
>TRBJ1-5|NA|13|NA|TRBV28
TGTGCCAGCAGTTTACGGGGGTATCAGCCCCAGCATTTT
CASSLRGYQPQHF
>TRBJ2-1|NA|15|TRBD1|TRBV14
TGTGCCAGCAGCCAAGAAGGACAGGGGTTCCATGAGCAGTTCTTC
CASSQEGQGFHEQFF
>TRBJ2-1|NA|16|TRBD1|TRBV5-1
TGCGCCAGCAGCCAGAAAAGTGACAGGGTGTGGAATGAGCAGTTCTTC
CASSQKSDRVWNEQFF
>TRBJ1-6|NA|14|NA|TRBV27
TGTGCCAGCAGCTATGGAGGGGCGAGTTCACCCCTCCACTTT
CASSYGGASSPLHF
>TRBJ2-7|once|13|NA|TRBV5-6
TGTGCCAGCAGCTTGGGACAGAACCACGAGCAGTACTTC
CASSLGQNHEQYF
>TRBJ2-7|once|16|TRBD1|TRBV19
TGTGCCAGTAGTAGCGGACAGGGAATACTCTCCTACGAGCAGTACTTC
CASSSGQGILSYEQYF
>TRBJ1-6|NA|18|TRBD1|TRBV7-9
TGTGCCAGCGCCCTCCCGGGACAGGGGAGCTATGGGGATTCACCCCTCCACTTT
CASALPGQGSYGDSPLHF
>TRBJ2-2|NA|15|TRBD2|TRBV6-5
TGTGCCAGCAGTTACGAGCTAGCGGGTACCGGGGAGCTGTTTTTT
CASSYELAGTGELFF
>TRBJ2-1|NA|12|NA|TRBV29-1
TGCAGCGTTGATTGGTCCTACAATGAGCAGTTCTTC
CSVDWSYNEQFF
>TRBJ2-2|NA|16|NA|TRBV7-8
TGTGCCAGCAGCCCCCGTCTGGCAGGGGTCCCCGGGGAGCTGTTTTTT
CASSPRLAGVPGELFF
>TRBJ2-7|NA|15|TRBD2|TRBV29-1
TGCAGCGTGGCTGGACTAGCGGGAGCACTCTACGAGCAGTACTTC
CSVAGLAGALYEQYF
>TRBJ2-1|NA|15|TRBD2|TRBV27
TGTGCCAGCAGTTTTGGTCTAGCGGAGTACAATGAGCAGTTCTTC
CASSFGLAEYNEQFF
>TRBJ1-1|NA|16|NA|TRBV2
TGTGCCAGGCAAGGGACCGAACTTAGCATGAACACTGAAGCTTTCTTT
CARQGTELSMNTEAFF
>TRBJ2-7|NA|15|NA|TRBV27
TGTGCCAGCAGTCCCTCTAAGGAACACTCCTACGAGCAGTACTTC
CASSPSKEHSYEQYF
>TRBJ2-7|NA|15|TRBD2|TRBV9
TGTGCCAGCAGCGTAGGACTAGCGGGATCTTACGAGCAGTACTTC
CASSVGLAGSYEQYF
>TRBJ2-3|NA|15|TRBD2|TRBV7-9
TGTGCCAGCAGCTTAGGGCGACTAGCGTCAGATACGCAGTATTTT
CASSLGRLASDTQYF
>TRBJ2-1|once|16|TRBD2|TRBV5-1
TGCGCCAGCAGCTGGGCACCAGCGGGAGTTTACAATGAGCAGTTCTTC
CASSWAPAGVYNEQFF
>TRBJ2-3|NA|15|NA|TRBV5-1
TGCGCCAGCAGCCTACCCACAGCTAGCACAGATACGCAGTATTTT
CASSLPTASTDTQYF
>TRBJ2-5|once|18|TRBD2|TRBV4-2
TGTGCCAGCAGCCAAGTACGTAGGCGGGAGGGGTTTCTCGAGACCCAGTACTTC
CASSQVRRREGFLETQYF
>TRBJ2-5|NA|14|NA|TRBV10-3
TGTGCCATCAGGGCCCAGGACGGTCAAGAGACCCAGTACTTC
CAIRAQDGQETQYF
>TRBJ1-4|NA|15|NA|TRBV13
TGTGCCAGCAGCTCCCAGGGCCCGACGAGAGAAAAACTGTTTTTT
CASSSQGPTREKLFF
>TRBJ1-1|NA|18|NA|TRBV28
TGTGCCAGCAGTTTGCGCAATGGACTCCTCGGCGTGGACACTGAAGCTTTCTTT
CASSLRNGLLGVDTEAFF
>TRBJ1-5|NA|13|TRBD1|TRBV11-3
TGTGCCAGCAGCGCCCTCACAGGGGAGCCCCAGCATTTT
CASSALTGEPQHF
>TRBJ2-1|NA|12|NA|TRBV29-1
TGCAGCGTTACCAGCGGACTCAATGAGCAGTTCTTC
CSVTSGLNEQFF
>TRBJ2-7|NA|15|TRBD2|TRBV25-1
TGTGCCAGCAGTGACCTAAGCGGGAGTTCCCACGAGCAGTACTTC
CASSDLSGSSHEQYF
>TRBJ1-5|NA|13|NA|TRBV6-5
TGTGCCAGCAGTTTTTTGGAGGGCCAGCCCCAGCATTTT
CASSFLEGQPQHF
>TRBJ2-3|NA|14|TRBD1|TRBV28
TGTGCCAGCAGACCGGGACAGGGGGCAGATACGCAGTATTTT
CASRPGQGADTQYF
>TRBJ2-6|NA|13|NA|TRBV7-9
TGTGCCAGCAGCTTAGTTGGGGCCAACGTCCTGACTTTC
CASSLVGANVLTF
>TRBJ2-3|once|20|TRBD2|TRBV14
TGTGCCAGCAGCCAAGACAGGGCTAGCGGTCAACAAGGGCCTCGCGATACGCAGTATTTT
CASSQDRASGQQGPRDTQYF
>TRBJ2-3|NA|20|TRBD2|TRBV10-3
TGTGCCATCAGTGGGGGACTAGCGGGAGACAATCCATATTACACAGATACGCAGTATTTT
CAISGGLAGDNPYYTDTQYF